The 27 T cell receptor beta chains below were found in one sample sequenced in a study of graft-versus-host responses after intestinal transplantation (dated by TCRdb to the early 2020s). What these receptors recognize is not known. Libraries came from the immunoSEQ multiplex PCR assay. TCRdb carries this immuneACCESS record with in-frame sequences only. Its versions omit some clonotypes, under half of them owing to an unresolved V gene in the studies checked, with the rest unexplained. Across this sample there are roughly 130,000 clones, with around 90% seen only once. The ten largest make up around 0.19% of the sample. The time point label corresponds to: cells obtained before transplantation from donor or recipient. The starting material was unstimulated CD4+ T cells sorted from spleen or lymph node cells, obtained before intestinal transplant. These receptors originate from a human donor who received an intestinal transplant.

The V and J genes are TRBV28 and TRBJ2-2; 9 bases agree with TRBD1. Germline V gene data show CDR1 as MDHEN and CDR2 as SYDVKM. This CDR3 spans 16 amino acids. Germline trimming cut 7 bases from V and 4 bases from J; bases unmatched to any gene: 10. CDR3 sequence: CASNPTGGLGTGELFF. As DNA, the CDR3 is TGTGCCAGCAATCCGACAGGGGGGCTCGGCACCGGGGAGCTGTTTTTT. Drawing the rest from reference TRBV28 and TRBJ2-2, the complete variable domain is DVKVTQSSRYLVKRTGEKVFLECVQDMDHENMFWYRQDPGLGLRLIYFSYDVKMKEKGDIPEGYSVSREKKERFSLILESASTNQTSMYLCASNPTGGLGTGELFFGEGSRLTVL.

J is TRBJ2-7 and V is TRBV5-1; D is possibly TRBD1 (6 bases). V lost 1 base and J lost 10, with 12 bases in between. From germline, CDR1 is SGHRS and CDR2 YFSETQ. The CDR3 runs to 12 residues. The CDR3 sequence: CASSLQTGRQYF. The CDR3 bases are TGCGCCAGCAGCTTGCAAACAGGGAGACAGTACTTC. Supplemented by reference TRBV5-1 and TRBJ2-7, the full variable domain reads KAGVTQTPRYLIKTRGQQVTLSCSPISGHRSVSWYQQTPGQGLQFLFEYFSETQRNKGNFPGRFSGRQFSNSRSEMNVSTLELGDSALYLCASSLQTGRQYFGPGTRLTVT.

The chain carries TRBV14 and TRBJ1-2; 8 nucleotides align to TRBD1. This CDR3 is built from 14 residues. In germline, CDR1 is SGHDN, CDR2 FVKESK. Trimming cost V 0 bases and J 5 bases; bases outside gene matches: 2. CDR3 protein: CASSQDNRGYGYTF. DNA for the CDR3: TGTGCCAGCAGCCAAGATAACAGGGGGTATGGCTACACCTTC.

The V call is TRBV28, the J call TRBJ1-2; D not resolved. The CDR3 sequence is 13 residues long. The germline V gene has CDR1 MDHEN and CDR2 SYDVKM. Trimming stripped 3 bases from V and 4 bases from J, with 9 bases between. The CDR3 loop reads CASSLEQPYGYTF. CDR3 nucleotide sequence: TGTGCCAGCAGTTTGGAACAACCCTATGGCTACACCTTC.

The rearrangement joins TRBV5-6 to TRBJ2-1; no reliable D call. The V end was cut by 4 bases, the J end by 6 bases, with 29 bases between. In germline, CDR1 is SGHDT, CDR2 YYEEEE. CDR3 length: 19 residues. The CDR3 spells CASSPLLSGSRSQLNEQFF. The CDR3 region has the DNA TGTGCCAGCAGCCCCCTACTGTCTGGGTCCCGTTCCCAACTCAATGAGCAGTTCTTC.

The V and J genes are TRBV6-1 and TRBJ2-3, with TRBD1 as a possible D gene (5 bases). This CDR3 spans 14 amino acids. V gave up 7 bases and J gave up 1 base, with 12 bases separating them. Germline values: CDR1 MNHNS, CDR2 SASEGT. The CDR3 region is CASKIDRGTDTQYF. Written as DNA, the CDR3 is TGTGCCAGCAAGATCGACAGAGGCACAGATACGCAGTATTTT.

The V call is TRBV6-1, the J call TRBJ1-2; D is possibly TRBD1 (6 bases). The CDR3 is 12 residues long. Trimming removed 6 bases from V and 12 bases from J, with 17 bases in between. CDR1 MNHNS and CDR2 SASEGT come from the germline V gene. CDR3 amino acids: CASRPPTGLNTF. CDR3 DNA sequence: TGTGCCAGCAGACCGCCGACAGGATTGAACACCTTC.

With regard to this clone: In the same sample, other DNA sequences code for this CDR3. CDR3 region: CASSLEGGNTEAFF. The CDR3 nucleotides read TGCGCCAGCAGCTTGGAAGGGGGGAACACTGAAGCTTTCTTT. This sequence joins TRBV5-1 and TRBJ1-1, with TRBD1 as a possible D gene (6 bases). This CDR3 has 14 amino acids. Germline V gives CDR1 SGHRS, CDR2 YFSETQ. V was clipped by 0 bases and J by 1 base, with 7 bases between them.

The rearrangement links TRBV28 to TRBJ2-7; D may correspond to TRBD1 or TRBD2 (5 bases each). The CDR3 covers 14 residues. Germline V gene lookup returns CDR1 MDHEN and CDR2 SYDVKM. V shed 1 base and J shed 7 bases, with 14 bases lying between them. Written as DNA, the CDR3 is TGTGCCAGCAGTTTATCTCCGGGGACCAGGGAGCAGTACTTC. It encodes CASSLSPGTREQYF.

The V and J genes are TRBV19 and TRBJ2-5, with D possibly being TRBD2 (5 bases). Trimming removed 3 bases at V and 4 bases at J, with 12 bases between. Per the germline V gene, CDR1 is LNHDA and CDR2 is SQIVND (reference sequence). The CDR3 runs 14 residues. DNA for the CDR3: TGTGCCAGTAGTATCGACGGGATGGCAGAGACCCAGTACTTC. Protein product: CASSIDGMAETQYF. Complete variable domain (other parts from reference TRBV19 and TRBJ2-5): DGGITQSPKYLFRKEGQNVTLSCEQNLNHDAMYWYRQDPGQGLRLIYYSQIVNDFQKGDIAEGYSVSREKKESFPLTVTSAQKNPTAFYLCASSIDGMAETQYFGPGTRLLVL.

V and J are TRBV7-3 and TRBJ2-5; TRBD1 agrees at 11 bases. The trim removed 4 bases at V and 4 bases at J, leaving 2 bases unmatched. Germline V gene sequence: CDR1 SGHTA, CDR2 FQGTGA. This CDR3 region has 14 residues. The CDR3 DNA reads as TGTGCCAGCAGCTCGGGGACAGGGGGAGAGACCCAGTACTTC. This codes for CASSSGTGGETQYF.

J is TRBJ2-5 and V is TRBV5-5; D unresolved. Germline V CDR1 and CDR2: SGHKS, YYEKEE (reference sequence). CDR3 length: 16 amino acids. V was clipped by 3 bases and J by 3 bases, with 18 bases between them. The CDR3 DNA reads TGTGCCAGCAGCTATGGTGATCGTCTTCGGGAAGAGACCCAGTACTTC. This encodes CASSYGDRLREETQYF.

This chain links TRBV6-5 with TRBJ2-6; 11 bases map to TRBD1. This CDR3 has 16 residues. Germline V lookup: CDR1 MNHEY, CDR2 SVGAGI. J was trimmed by 4 bases and V by 4 bases; bases with no gene match: 3. CDR3 nucleotide sequence: TGTGCCAGCAGTTTGGACAGGGGGCTCGGGGCCAACGTCCTGACTTTC. It translates to CASSLDRGLGANVLTF.

This clone showed up just once. The chain combines TRBV7-9 with TRBJ2-2, with TRBD2 as a possible D gene (6 bases). Between the trimmed V and J ends, which lost 3 bases and 5 bases, there was a span of 13 bases. Germline V gene lookup returns CDR1 SEHNR and CDR2 FQNEAQ (reference sequence). The CDR3 contains 15 residues. This chain's CDR3 is CASSLWGVLTGELFF. The DNA of the CDR3 is TGTGCCAGCAGCTTGTGGGGGGTCCTAACCGGGGAGCTGTTTTTT. The full variable domain, its missing parts supplied by reference TRBV7-9 and TRBJ2-2, is DTGVSQNPRHKITKRGQNVTFRCDPISEHNRLYWYRQTLGQGPEFLTYFQNEAQLEKSRLLSDRFSAERPKGSFSTLEIQRTEQGDSAMYLCASSLWGVLTGELFFGEGSRLTVL.

The chain carries TRBV18 and TRBJ2-7, with D unresolved. The CDR3 has 12 residues. Germline V gives CDR1 KGHSH, CDR2 LQKENI. The V and J ends lost 3 bases and 3 bases respectively, with 6 bases between them. The CDR3 is CASSPGSYEQYF. Written as DNA, the CDR3 is TGTGCCAGCTCACCGGGCAGCTACGAGCAGTACTTC.

CDR3: CASSPGQGEFETQYF. The CDR3 DNA is TGTGCCAGCAGCCCAGGACAGGGGGAATTCGAGACCCAGTACTTC. V is TRBV11-2 and J is TRBJ2-5, with 10 positions matching TRBD1. V shed 5 bases, J shed 5 bases, and the junction held 8 bases outside the gene matches. The CDR3 contains 15 residues. From germline, CDR1 is SGHAT and CDR2 FQNNGV.

The chain uses TRBV7-6 and TRBJ1-3; 7 positions agree with TRBD1. CDR1 is SGHVS, CDR2 FNYEAQ, per germline. This CDR3 is 14 amino acids long. The J segment lost 2 bases and the V segment lost 5 bases, leaving 3 bases of the junction unmatched. The CDR3 loop is CASSPGQPGNTIYF. In DNA, the CDR3 is TGTGCCAGCAGCCCGGGACAGCCTGGAAACACCATATATTTT.

The rearrangement joins TRBV9 to TRBJ2-1, with D possibly being TRBD1 (6 bases). Trimming shortened V by 0 bases and J by 5 bases, and 12 bases separated the two germline ends. CDR3 length equals 15 residues. Germline values: CDR1 SGDLS, CDR2 YYNGEE. The CDR3 here is CASSVAVDSNNEQFF. As DNA, the CDR3 is TGTGCCAGCAGCGTAGCTGTGGACAGCAACAATGAGCAGTTCTTC.

V is TRBV19 and J is TRBJ2-7; a weak D match, TRBD2 (5 bases). Trimming stripped 7 bases from V and 6 bases from J, with 16 bases between. The CDR3 has 13 residues. CDR1 is LNHDA and CDR2 is SQIVND in the germline V gene (reference sequence). CDR3 nucleotides: TGTGCCAGTAAGGAGGCAGCCATGGGCGAGCAGTACTTC. Amino acid sequence: CASKEAAMGEQYF. The entire variable domain, with the rest obtained from reference TRBV19 and TRBJ2-7, is as follows: DGGITQSPKYLFRKEGQNVTLSCEQNLNHDAMYWYRQDPGQGLRLIYYSQIVNDFQKGDIAEGYSVSREKKESFPLTVTSAQKNPTAFYLCASKEAAMGEQYFGPGTRLTVT.

The chain joins TRBV5-6 to TRBJ2-6; perhaps TRBD1 as D (5 bases). There are 18 residues in the CDR3. CDR1 and CDR2 (germline): SGHDT, YYEEEE. Trimming pared 4 bases from V and 0 bases from J, leaving 17 bases between. In DNA, the CDR3 is TGTGCCAGCAGCCTGATAGTGGGGCCGATCTCTGGGGCCAACGTCCTGACTTTC. The encoded protein is CASSLIVGPISGANVLTF.

The rearrangement links TRBV6-6 to TRBJ2-3, with 7 positions matching TRBD1. The V and J ends lost 6 bases and 6 bases, in that order; junction bases with no gene match: 12. From germline, CDR1 is MNHNY and CDR2 SVGAGI (reference sequence). The CDR3 consists of 15 residues. The CDR3 loop is CASSTGQSLGDTQYF. In DNA form, the CDR3 reads TGTGCCAGCAGCACGGGACAGTCCTTAGGGGATACGCAGTATTTT.

In DNA, the CDR3 is TGCGCCAGCAGCCCCAGACCCACCGGGACTAGCGGGAGGGCCTACAATGAGCAGTTCTTC. Protein product: CASSPRPTGTSGRAYNEQFF. The gene calls are TRBV5-1 and TRBJ2-1; 16 nucleotides agree with TRBD2. Germline CDR1 SGHRS, CDR2 YFSETQ. The ends lost 4 bases at V and 2 bases at J; junction bases unmatched: 12. The CDR3 contains 20 residues.

This clone has only a few counts. This chain uses TRBV9 with TRBJ1-1, with TRBD1 as a possible D gene (6 bases). CDR1 and CDR2 from the germline V gene are SGDLS and YYNGEE. The V and J ends lost 0 bases and 3 bases respectively, with 18 bases between them. CDR3 length: 17 amino acids. Here the CDR3 reads CASSVGATGHQYTEAFF. In DNA form, the CDR3 reads TGTGCCAGCAGCGTAGGTGCCACAGGGCATCAATACACTGAAGCTTTCTTT.

This chain connects TRBV10-3 to TRBJ2-1; 11 bases are shared with TRBD2. Germline V gene data show CDR1 as ENHRY and CDR2 as SYGVKD. The CDR3 covers 18 residues. V dropped 6 bases and J dropped 5; count of bases not matched to a gene: 15. Here the CDR3 DNA reads TGTGCCATCAGGAGACAGGGGTCAAGACTAGCGGGACACAATGAGCAGTTCTTC. Translating it yields CAIRRQGSRLAGHNEQFF.

The rearrangement joins TRBV7-2 to TRBJ2-5; 13 bases match TRBD2. This CDR3 comprises 16 residues. With V trimmed by 1 base and J by 4 bases, 3 bases remained unmatched. CDR1 is SGHTA, CDR2 FQGNSA, per germline. The CDR3 loop is CASSLGGLAGRETQYF. The CDR3 nucleotides are TGTGCCAGCAGCTTAGGGGGACTAGCGGGGAGAGAGACCCAGTACTTC.

This chain connects TRBV5-6 to TRBJ1-1; unclear D gene. The length of the CDR3 is 16 residues. From germline, CDR1 is SGHDT and CDR2 YYEEEE. Trimming took off 4 bases at V and 0 bases at J, with 16 bases between the two ends. CDR3 protein: CASSAWGLGMNTEAFF. CDR3 coding DNA: TGTGCCAGCAGCGCGTGGGGTCTGGGGATGAACACTGAAGCTTTCTTT.

The rearrangement joins TRBV7-3 to TRBJ2-5; no clear D gene. CDR1 is SGHTA, CDR2 FQGTGA, per germline. V lost 5 bases and J lost 3, with 10 bases in between. The CDR3 contains 13 residues. The CDR3 sequence: CASSPTWEETQYF. The CDR3 nucleotides are TGTGCCAGCAGCCCCACGTGGGAAGAGACCCAGTACTTC.